This T cell receptor (beta chain) was profiled in a study of cytomegalovirus exposure and HLA in healthy donors. Study-wide results and caveats: In a later analysis, around 18,000 TCR beta sequences were associated with HLA alleles at 0.05 false discovery rate.

Note on this clone: Its antigen is unknown.

The germline V gene has CDR1 SGDLS and CDR2 YYNGEE. With 4 bases removed from V and 6 bases from J, the gap between germline ends came to 20 bases. The CDR3 is made up of 15 amino acids. Primers for the PCR totalled 60 Vbeta and 13 Jbeta. Measured with immunoSEQ multiplex PCR; TCRdb has only the in-frame clones, and not every one. The top ten clones hold approximately 8.3% of a sample with 110,000 to 150,000 clones, roughly four fifths of them seen once. This TCR derives from a woman in her fifties or sixties in good health and CMV-seropositive. The rearrangement links TRBV9 to TRBJ2-7; a possible D gene is TRBD1 (6 bases). Material for sequencing was PBMCs. The CDR3 reads CASSPTGQGVAEQYF. In nucleotides, the CDR3 is TGTGCCAGCAGCCCAACGGGACAAGGGGTTGCCGAGCAGTACTTC.